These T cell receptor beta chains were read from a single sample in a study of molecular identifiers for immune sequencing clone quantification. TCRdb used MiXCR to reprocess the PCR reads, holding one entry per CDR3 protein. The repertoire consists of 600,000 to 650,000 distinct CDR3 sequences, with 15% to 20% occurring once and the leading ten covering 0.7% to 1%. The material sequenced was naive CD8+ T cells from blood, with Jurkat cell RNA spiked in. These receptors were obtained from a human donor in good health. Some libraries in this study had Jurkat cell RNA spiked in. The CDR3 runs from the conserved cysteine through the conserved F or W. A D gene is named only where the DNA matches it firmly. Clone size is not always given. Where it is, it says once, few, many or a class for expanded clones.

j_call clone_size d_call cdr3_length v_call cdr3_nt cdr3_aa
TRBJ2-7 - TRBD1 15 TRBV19 TGTGCCAGTAGTGCGGGACAGGGGGCTTGGTACGAGCAGTACTTC CASSAGQGAWYEQYF
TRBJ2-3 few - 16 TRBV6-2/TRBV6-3 TGTGCCAGCAGTTACCGAGTAGCGGTGCACACAGATACGCAGTATTTT CASSYRVAVHTDTQYF
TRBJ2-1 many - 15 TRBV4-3 TGCGCCAGCAGCCAATTCCGGGACGACGCCGATGAGCAGTTCTTC CASSQFRDDADEQFF
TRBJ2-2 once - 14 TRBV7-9 TGTACCAGCAACCTAGGGGGGGGCACCGGGGAGCTGTTTTTT CTSNLGGGTGELFF
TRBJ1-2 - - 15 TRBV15 TGTGCCACCAGCCATATTTGGGAGACTAACTATGGCTACACCTTC CATSHIWETNYGYTF
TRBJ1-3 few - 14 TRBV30 TGTGCCTGGAACCTCGGGAACTCTGGAAACACCATATATTTT CAWNLGNSGNTIYF
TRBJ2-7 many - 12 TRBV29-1 TGCAGCGTTGAAGATCAAATAAGCGAGCAGTACTTC CSVEDQISEQYF
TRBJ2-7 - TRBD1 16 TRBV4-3 TGCGCCAGCAGCCAAGACCGGGACAGGGGGTTCTACGAGCAGTACTTC CASSQDRDRGFYEQYF
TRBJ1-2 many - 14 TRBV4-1 TGCGCCAGCAGTCAAAAAGGTGAGAGCGAAGGCTACACCTTC CASSQKGESEGYTF
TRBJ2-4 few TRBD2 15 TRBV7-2 TGTGCCAGCAGCTTCGGTATTAGCGGGGGTAACATTCAGTACTTC CASSFGISGGNIQYF
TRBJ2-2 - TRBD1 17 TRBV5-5 TGTGCCAGCAGCCCTTTCTTCGGGACAGAGAACACCGGGGAGCTGTTTTTT CASSPFFGTENTGELFF
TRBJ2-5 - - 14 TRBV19 TGTGCCAGTAGTTCTTGGGACTTCCAAGAGACCCAGTACTTC CASSSWDFQETQYF
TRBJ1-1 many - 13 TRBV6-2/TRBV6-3 TGTGCCAGCAGTACGACAGTGAACACTGAAGCTTTCTTT CASSTTVNTEAFF
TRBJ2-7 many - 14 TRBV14 TGTGCCAGCAGCCAAGGGAGGGACCCCTGGGAGCAGTACTTC CASSQGRDPWEQYF
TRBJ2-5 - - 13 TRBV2 TGTGCCGGCAGGGGGGAGGCGCAAGAGACCCAGTACTTC CAGRGEAQETQYF
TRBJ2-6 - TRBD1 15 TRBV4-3 TGCGCCAACAGCCTGACAGGGATTGGGGCCAACGTCCTGACTTTC CANSLTGIGANVLTF
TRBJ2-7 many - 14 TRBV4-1 TGCGCCAGCAGACAATCTCTCTCCATTCCCGAGCAGTACTTC CASRQSLSIPEQYF
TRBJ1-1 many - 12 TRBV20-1 TGCAGTGCCGAGGGACTCTCCACTGAAGCTTTCTTT CSAEGLSTEAFF
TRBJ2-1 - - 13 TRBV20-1 TGCAGTGCCCGGCTTTTCGACTACAATGAGCAGTTCTTC CSARLFDYNEQFF
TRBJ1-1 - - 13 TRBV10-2 TGCGCCAGCGCCGTACGGGAATACACTGAAGCTTCCTTT CASAVREYTEASF
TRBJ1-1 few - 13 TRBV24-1 TGTGCCACCCACCCAGGGGTATCCACTGAAGCTTTCTTT CATHPGVSTEAFF
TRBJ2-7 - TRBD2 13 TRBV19 TGTGCCAGTAGAGAGCGGGGGTTTGGGGAGCAGTACTTC CASRERGFGEQYF